The source of this T cell receptor (beta chain) is a study of blood T cell repertoires in COVID-19. The wider study: Italy, Spain and the United States were the sources of the convalescent and acute COVID-19 samples.

Between the trimmed V and J ends, which lost 4 bases and 4 bases, there was a span of 8 bases. From germline, CDR1 is SGHTA and CDR2 FQGNSA. This CDR3 is built from 13 residues. Data came from immunoSEQ multiplex PCR; TCRdb stores just in-frame clones and leaves some out. The repertoire includes over 90,000 clones, 87% of them detected once, and 2% to 2.5% sits in the top ten. The V call is TRBV7-2, the J call TRBJ1-5; D uncertain. The clonotype originates from a man over 45 with active COVID-19. Sample: peripheral blood. CDR3 in DNA: TGTGCCAGCAGCTCCGGGAGAAATCAGCCCCAGCATTTT. Translation gives CASSSGRNQPQHF.